This TCR beta chain emerged from a study of blood T cell repertoires in COVID-19. Background on the study: Material from acute and convalescent COVID-19 was sourced from the United States, Italy and Spain.

Cohorts were based on clinical histories the participants reported. Libraries were prepared by immunoSEQ multiplex PCR; TCRdb keeps only in-frame clonotypes and omits some of them. This table holds 140,000 to 150,000 clones, around 80% found once. The V and J ends lost 9 bases and 1 base respectively, with 12 bases between them. This CDR3 spans 13 amino acids. CDR1 is KGHDR and CDR2 is SFDVKD in the germline V gene. V is TRBV24-1 and J is TRBJ2-7; D possibly corresponds to TRBD1 (7 bases). Sequencing was carried out using PBMCs or T cells enriched from blood (not recorded which). This receptor was obtained from a woman between 50 and 59 years old who had recovered from COVID-19. This CDR3 reads CATAAGQSYEQYF. DNA for the CDR3: TGTGCCACCGCTGCGGGACAGTCCTACGAGCAGTACTTC.